The rows below give T cell receptor beta chains drawn from one sample of a study of blood T cell repertoires in COVID-19. Produced via immunoSEQ multiplex PCR; TCRdb's table is partial and in-frame only. The sample lists some 93,000 clones; roughly 90% were seen once. The sequenced material came from peripheral blood. The source of these receptors is a woman of 80 years or more with acute or convalescent COVID-19. CDR3s include the opening cysteine and the closing phenylalanine or tryptophan. The order of the fields is V gene, J gene, D gene, CDR3 DNA, CDR3 protein. D genes are given only for firm matches.

V: TRBV12-3/TRBV12-4
J: TRBJ1-4
D: TRBD1
DNA: TGTGCCAGCAGTCGGGACAGGAATGAAAAACTGTTTTTT
CDR3: CASSRDRNEKLFF

V: TRBV6-5
J: TRBJ1-4
D: NA
DNA: TGTGCCAGCAGTTCCACGGGGGGCCTGAATGAAAAACTGTTTTTT
CDR3: CASSSTGGLNEKLFF

V: TRBV2
J: TRBJ1-4
D: NA
DNA: TGTGCCAGCAGACTCGACAGGCCTAATGAAAAACTGTTTTTT
CDR3: CASRLDRPNEKLFF

V: TRBV11-2
J: TRBJ2-7
D: NA
DNA: TGTGCCAGCACCCGGGGGTATGAGCAGTACTTC
CDR3: CASTRGYEQYF

V: TRBV11-2
J: TRBJ2-2
D: TRBD1
DNA: TGTGCCAGCAGCTACCGGGACAGCTGGAACACCGGGGAGCTGTTTTTT
CDR3: CASSYRDSWNTGELFF

V: TRBV27
J: TRBJ1-4
D: TRBD1
DNA: TGTGCCAGCAGTTTATCGGGACAGGGTTACGAAAAACTGTTTTTT
CDR3: CASSLSGQGYEKLFF

V: TRBV6-6
J: TRBJ2-7
D: NA
DNA: TGTGCCAGCAGACAGGTCGAAAGCTCCTACGAGCAGTACTTC
CDR3: CASRQVESSYEQYF

V: TRBV5-1
J: TRBJ1-3
D: NA
DNA: TGCGCCAGCAGGGTGGAGGGCTCTGGAAACACCATATATTTT
CDR3: CASRVEGSGNTIYF

V: TRBV11-2
J: TRBJ1-4
D: TRBD1
DNA: TGTGCCAGCAGCTTAACCGGGACAGCAACTAATGAAAAACTGTTTTTT
CDR3: CASSLTGTATNEKLFF

V: TRBV2
J: TRBJ2-1
D: NA
DNA: TGTGCCAGCAGCAGCGGCCCCCTGGGCAATGAGCAGTTCTTC
CDR3: CASSSGPLGNEQFF

V: TRBV5-1
J: TRBJ2-7
D: TRBD2
DNA: TGCGCCAGCAGCTTGGGGCTAGCGGGGGGCGAGGCACAGTACTTC
CDR3: CASSLGLAGGEAQYF

V: TRBV14
J: TRBJ2-2
D: TRBD1
DNA: TGTGCCAGCAGCCATAGACAGGGGAGAGGGGACACCGGGGAGCTGTTTTTT
CDR3: CASSHRQGRGDTGELFF

V: TRBV4-1
J: TRBJ2-5
D: NA
DNA: TGCGCCAGCAGCCAAGCGCGGTCGGGAGAGACCCAGTACTTC
CDR3: CASSQARSGETQYF

V: TRBV12-3/TRBV12-4
J: TRBJ1-2
D: NA
DNA: TGTGCCAGCAGTTTCGGAGTTGGCTATGGCTACACCTTC
CDR3: CASSFGVGYGYTF

V: TRBV24-1
J: TRBJ2-2
D: TRBD1
DNA: TGTGCCACCAGTGATCGCCCGGGACAGCGAGGCGGGGAGCTGTTTTTT
CDR3: CATSDRPGQRGGELFF

V: TRBV14
J: TRBJ1-5
D: NA
DNA: TGTGCCAGCAGCCAAGGTCTGGGGGGGGATCAGCCCCAGCATTTT
CDR3: CASSQGLGGDQPQHF

V: TRBV5-1
J: TRBJ2-3
D: NA
DNA: TGCGCCAGCAGCACCCTTCCGGGAAAAACAGATACGCAGTATTTT
CDR3: CASSTLPGKTDTQYF